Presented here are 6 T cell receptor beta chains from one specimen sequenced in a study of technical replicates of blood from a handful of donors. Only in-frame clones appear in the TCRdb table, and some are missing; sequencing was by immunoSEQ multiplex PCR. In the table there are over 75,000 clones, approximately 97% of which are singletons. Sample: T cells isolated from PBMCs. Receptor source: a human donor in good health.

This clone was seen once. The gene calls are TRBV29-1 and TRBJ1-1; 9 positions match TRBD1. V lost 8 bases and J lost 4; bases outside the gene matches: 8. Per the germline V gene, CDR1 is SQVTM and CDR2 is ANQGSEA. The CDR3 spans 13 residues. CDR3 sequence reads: CSSQTGGGTEAFF. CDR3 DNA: TGCAGCTCCCAGACAGGGGGGGGCACTGAAGCTTTCTTT.

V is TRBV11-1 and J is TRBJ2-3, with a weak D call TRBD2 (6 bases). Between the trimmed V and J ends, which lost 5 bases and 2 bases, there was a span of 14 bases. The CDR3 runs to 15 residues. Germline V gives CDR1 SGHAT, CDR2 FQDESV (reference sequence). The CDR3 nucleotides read TGTGCCAGCAGCCAAAGGGAGGACCCCACAGATACGCAGTATTTT. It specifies CASSQREDPTDTQYF. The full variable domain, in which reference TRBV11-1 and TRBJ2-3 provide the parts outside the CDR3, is EAEVAQSPRYKITEKSQAVAFWCDPISGHATLYWYRQILGQGPELLVQFQDESVVDDSQLPKDRFSAERLKGVDSTLKIQPAELGDSAMYLCASSQREDPTDTQYFGPGTRLTVL.

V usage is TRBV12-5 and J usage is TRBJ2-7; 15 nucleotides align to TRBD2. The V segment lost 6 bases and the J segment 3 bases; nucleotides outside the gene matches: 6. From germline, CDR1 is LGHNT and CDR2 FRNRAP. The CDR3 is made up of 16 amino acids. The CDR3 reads CASGKGLAGGDYEQYF. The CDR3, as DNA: TGTGCTAGTGGCAAGGGACTAGCGGGAGGCGACTACGAGCAGTACTTC.

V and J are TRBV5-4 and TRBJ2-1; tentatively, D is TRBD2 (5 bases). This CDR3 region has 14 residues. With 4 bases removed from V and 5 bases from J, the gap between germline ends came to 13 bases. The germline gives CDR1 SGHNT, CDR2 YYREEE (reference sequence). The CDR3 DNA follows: TGTGCCAGCAGCGGGAGCGTCGCCGACAATGAGCAGTTCTTC. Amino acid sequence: CASSGSVADNEQFF.

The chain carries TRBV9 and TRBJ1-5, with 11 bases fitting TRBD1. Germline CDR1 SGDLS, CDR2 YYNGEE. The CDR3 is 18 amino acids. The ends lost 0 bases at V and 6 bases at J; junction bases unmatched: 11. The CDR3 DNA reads TGTGCCAGCAGCGTAGACGTTGGGGGACAGGGGGTGATTCAGCCCCAGCATTTT. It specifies CASSVDVGGQGVIQPQHF.

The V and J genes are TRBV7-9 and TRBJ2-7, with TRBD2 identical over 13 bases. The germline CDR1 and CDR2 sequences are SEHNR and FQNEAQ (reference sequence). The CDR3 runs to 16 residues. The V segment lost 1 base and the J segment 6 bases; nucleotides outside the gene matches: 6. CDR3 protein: CASSLDLWTSGSEQYF. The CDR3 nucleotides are TGTGCCAGCAGCTTAGATCTTTGGACTAGCGGGAGCGAGCAGTACTTC.